Listed below are T cell receptor beta chains from one sample, sequenced in a study of blood T cells in healthy people across ages. Using its own MiXCR run on the 5' RACE reads, TCRdb lists one record per CDR3 protein. This sample has about a million distinct CDR3 sequences; approximately 49% occur once, and the top ten carry 13%. The sequenced sample was blood. All receptors derive from a man aged 25-45 years in good health. Both conserved end residues are part of each CDR3. A D gene is named only where the DNA matches it firmly. Some rows mark clone size as missing; the rest say once, few, many or name a class of expanded clone.

- | TRBV4-1 | once | CASSQEGRRSYGYTF
TRBD1 | TRBV12-3/TRBV12-4 | few | CASSYRGRVRNQPQHF
- | TRBV29-1 | few | CSVEVNQGGTQYF
TRBD1 | TRBV27 | - | CASSRDREVGSPLHF
- | TRBV29-1 | - | CSVDGHSGANVLTF
TRBD1 | TRBV10-3 | few | CAINPTGGGGAFF
- | TRBV25-1 | few | CASSEVGQNEQYF
- | TRBV4-2 | many | CASSQDSGCGYTF
- | TRBV7-9 | - | CASSSQSFAYGYTF
TRBD2 | TRBV11-3 | - | CASSLLAGANEQFF
- | TRBV25-1 | - | CASSELGLWQFF
- | TRBV6-1 | - | CASSEFQELAEAFF
- | TRBV3-1 | - | CASSQDGGGSEQFF
- | TRBV5-1 | - | CASSLLVENTEAFF
TRBD1 | TRBV6-6 | few | CASSYTRDSETQYF
TRBD1 | TRBV7-2 | - | CASSSQPGQRSGANVLTF
- | TRBV7-3 | - | CASSLNDHNEQFF
- | TRBV12-3/TRBV12-4 | - | CASSPYHREVQFF
TRBD2 | TRBV12-3/TRBV12-4 | - | CASSDPLGGSYTQYF
- | TRBV3-1 | - | CASSQNPTSSTQYF